The clone carrying this T cell receptor (beta chain) was picked up one time. Its antigen remains unknown. Primers included in the PCR were 60 Vbeta and 13 Jbeta primers. Only in-frame clones appear in the TCRdb table, and some are missing; sequencing was by immunoSEQ multiplex PCR. Here the sample spans about 110,000 clones, approximately 70% being singletons. These data come from a study of cytomegalovirus exposure and HLA in healthy donors. Study conclusions and caveats: The study listed under 200 cytomegalovirus-associated TCR beta chains.

V lost 4 bases, J lost 12 bases, and 14 bases lay in between. The CDR3 contains 12 residues. Per the germline V gene, CDR1 is SGHNT and CDR2 is YYREEE (reference sequence). Sample: PBMCs. The rearrangement uses TRBV5-4 and TRBJ2-1; tentatively, D is TRBD1 (6 bases). This sequence was found in a man younger than 40 in good health and CMV-seropositive. The CDR3 loop is CASSPSRGGQFF. In DNA, the CDR3 is TGTGCCAGCAGCCCCTCAAGAGGGGGGCAGTTCTTC.